The 10 T cell receptor beta chains below come from one sample, sequenced in a study of blood T cells in healthy people across ages. Through a sample-barcoded 5' primer and a J-beta primer mix, a second PCR was run for roughly 6 to 12 cycles. TCRdb processed the 5' RACE reads anew with MiXCR; each CDR3 protein has one entry. The table has about 580,000 distinct CDR3 sequences, roughly 48% seen once; the top ten hold 20% to 25%. The sample consisted of blood. The receptors here all came from an elderly man in good health.

This chain uses TRBV7-2 with TRBJ2-7, with 11 bases fitting TRBD2. CDR3 length equals 16 residues. V was clipped by 1 base and J by 2 bases; unmatched bases: 4. The germline gives CDR1 SGHTA, CDR2 FQGNSA. The CDR3 region has the DNA TGTGCCAGCAGCTTAGATGGGACTAGCGGAACCTACGAGCAGTACTTC. Its protein product is CASSLDGTSGTYEQYF.

The rearrangement joins TRBV5-1 to TRBJ2-3; D gene unclear. This CDR3 has 14 residues. V dropped 0 bases and J dropped 2 bases, with 7 bases sitting between them. Germline CDR1 reads SGHRS; CDR2 reads YFSETQ. CDR3 region: CASSLEDFTDTQYF. In nucleotides, the CDR3 is TGCGCCAGCAGCTTGGAAGACTTCACAGATACGCAGTATTTT.

As to this clonotype: At one of its ends the junction is not consistent with the germline gene, which may arise from a read error. This chain joins TRBV6-5 and TRBJ2-4, with D tentatively TRBD2 (7 bases). There are 15 residues in the CDR3. Germline V gene data show CDR1 as MNHEY and CDR2 as SVGAGI. The CDR3 protein is CASSGSAGAKNSQYF. The CDR3, as DNA: TGCGCCAGCAGTGGCTCGGCGGGGGCCAAAAACAGTCAGTACTTC.

The rearrangement joins TRBV28 to TRBJ2-1; TRBD1 agrees at 11 bases. The CDR3 is 16 residues long. The trim removed 5 bases at V and 6 bases at J, leaving 9 bases unmatched. CDR1 MDHEN and CDR2 SYDVKM come from the germline V gene. CDR3 nucleotides: TGTGCCAGCAGTAAAGCCGGGACAGGGGGTGGCAATGAGCAGTTCTTC. Translated: CASSKAGTGGGNEQFF.

V is TRBV5-1 and J is TRBJ2-1; TRBD2 aligns across 9 bases. CDR3 length: 15 amino acids. V was clipped by 4 bases and J by 8 bases; unmatched bases: 10. Germline V gene sequence: CDR1 SGHRS, CDR2 YFSETQ. In DNA, the CDR3 is TGCGCCAGCAGCACGTATAGCGGGGGCCCGGATGAGCAGTTCTTC. This sequence encodes CASSTYSGGPDEQFF.

The gene calls are TRBV28 and TRBJ2-1; no clear D gene. Trimming stripped 4 bases from V and 10 bases from J, with 8 bases between. In germline, CDR1 is MDHEN, CDR2 SYDVKM. The CDR3 spans 11 residues. The CDR3 coding sequence is TGTGCCAGCAGTTCCGCTAACGAGCAGTTCTTC. Encoded protein: CASSSANEQFF.

The chain carries TRBV29-1 and TRBJ2-7; tentative D call: TRBD1 (5 bases). The germline V gene encodes CDR1 SQVTM and CDR2 ANQGSEA. V was trimmed by 0 bases and J by 5 bases, leaving 11 bases between them. The CDR3 length is 13 residues. The CDR3, as DNA: TGCAGCGTTGAAGATTTACGCAGGGACGAGCAGTACTTC. Translation gives CSVEDLRRDEQYF.

This clonotype has a count of ten or more. In DNA, the CDR3 is TGTGCCAGCAGGGCGGGGACTAGCAATCAGCCCCAGCATTTT. The encoded protein is CASRAGTSNQPQHF. This chain links TRBV6-6 with TRBJ1-5; a possible D gene is TRBD1 (5 bases). CDR1 is MNHNY, CDR2 SVGAGI, per germline (reference sequence). The length of the CDR3 is 14 residues. Trimming left V 6 bases short and J 0 bases short, with 9 bases between.

CDR3 residues: CASSAGAGPYNEQFF. The CDR3 region has the DNA TGTGCCAGCAGCGCTGGGGCAGGACCCTACAATGAGCAGTTCTTC. This rearrangement joins TRBV3-1 to TRBJ2-1; possibly TRBD1 for D (5 bases). V lost 5 bases, J lost 2 bases, and 13 bases lay in between. The CDR3 covers 15 residues. Germline V gives CDR1 LGHDT, CDR2 YNNKEL (reference sequence).

The sample holds a few counts of this clonotype. The chain couples TRBV20-1 to TRBJ2-5; D call uncertain. The last part of the DNA fits TRBJ2-7 better; the J call may be wrong. CDR1 and CDR2 from the germline V gene are DFQATT and SNEGSKA (reference sequence). This CDR3 is 11 amino acids long. The CDR3 protein is CSARTHYEQYF. The CDR3 nucleotides read TGCAGTGCTAGAACCCACTACGAGCAGTACTTC.